This T cell receptor (beta chain) originates from a study of regulatory T cells in long-lasting Graves disease. Arm-PCR of CDR3 regions and iRepertoire HTBI primers were the basis on which TCR beta libraries were built. TCRdb called the multiplex PCR reads again in MiXCR, with one record for every CDR3 protein. This table has hundreds of thousands of distinct CDR3 sequences, roughly 14% appearing once. The study's findings and limits: Persistent disease preferred TRBV28, TRBJ1-2 and TRBJ2-5; new disease, TRBV20-1 and TRBJ2-1.

Time point denoted: newly diagnosed GD, antithyroid drugs for less than 3 months. Researchers made the TCR library from RNA that was extracted from PBMCs. This clonotype was detected a few times. The antigen remains unidentified. With 0 bases removed from V and 0 bases from J, the gap between germline ends came to 14 bases. The CDR3 runs to 17 residues. Germline CDR1 MNHNY, CDR2 SVGAGI (reference sequence). This sample was shared with a second study, whose subject was T cells in Graves' hyperthyroidism and ophthalmopathy. That source reports: Also found in blood were most expanded thyroid clonotypes above 0.001. Separating ophthalmopathy from stable hyperthyroidism was achieved by a 13 V-J model.

The sample here was peripheral blood mononuclear cells (PBMCs), taken at new diagnosis, from a patient treated with antithyroid drugs. The rearrangement joins TRBV6-6 to TRBJ2-5, with D tentatively TRBD2 (5 bases). The clonotype originates from a man between 25 and 39 years old with Graves disease. The CDR3 DNA follows: TGTGCCAGCAGTTACTCGGAAGAAACGGGGTACCAAGAGACCCAGTACTTC. This translates into CASSYSEETGYQETQYF.